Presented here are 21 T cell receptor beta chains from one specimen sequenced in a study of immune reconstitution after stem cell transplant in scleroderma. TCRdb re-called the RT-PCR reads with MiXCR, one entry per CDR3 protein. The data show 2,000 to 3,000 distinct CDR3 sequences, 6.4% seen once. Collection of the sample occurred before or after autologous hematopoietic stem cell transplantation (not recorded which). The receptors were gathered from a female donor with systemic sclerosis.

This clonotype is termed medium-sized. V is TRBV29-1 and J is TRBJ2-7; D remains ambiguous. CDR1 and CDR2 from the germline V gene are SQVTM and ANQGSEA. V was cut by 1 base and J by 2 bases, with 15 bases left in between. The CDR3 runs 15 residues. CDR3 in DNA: TGCAGCGTTGAAGGAGGCCAGGATAATCCCTACGAGCAGTACTTC. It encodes CSVEGGQDNPYEQYF.

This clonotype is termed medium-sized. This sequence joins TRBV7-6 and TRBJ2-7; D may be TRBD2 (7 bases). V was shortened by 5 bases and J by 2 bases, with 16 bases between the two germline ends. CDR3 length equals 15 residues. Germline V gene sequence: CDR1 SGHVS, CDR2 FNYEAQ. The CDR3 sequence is CASSPQGGGAYEQYF. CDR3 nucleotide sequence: TGTGCCAGCAGCCCCCAGGGCGGGGGCGCCTACGAGCAGTACTTC.

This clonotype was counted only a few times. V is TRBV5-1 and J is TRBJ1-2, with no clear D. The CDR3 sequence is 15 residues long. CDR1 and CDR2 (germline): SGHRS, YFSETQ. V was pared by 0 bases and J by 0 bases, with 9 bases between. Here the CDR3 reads CASSLDADPNYGYTF. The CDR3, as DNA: TGCGCCAGCAGCTTGGATGCGGACCCTAACTATGGCTACACCTTC.

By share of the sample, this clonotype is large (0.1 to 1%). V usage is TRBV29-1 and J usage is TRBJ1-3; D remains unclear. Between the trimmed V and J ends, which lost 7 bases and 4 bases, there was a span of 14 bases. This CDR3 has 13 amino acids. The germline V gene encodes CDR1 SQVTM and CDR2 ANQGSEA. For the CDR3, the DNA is TGCAGCGCGGCTCCCCACATCGGAAACACCATATATTTT. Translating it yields CSAAPHIGNTIYF.

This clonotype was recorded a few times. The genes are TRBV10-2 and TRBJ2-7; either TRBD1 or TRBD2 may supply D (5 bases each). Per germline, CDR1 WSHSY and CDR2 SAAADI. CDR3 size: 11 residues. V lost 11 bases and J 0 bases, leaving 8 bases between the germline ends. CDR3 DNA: TGCGCCGGGGGAAGCTCCTACGAGCAGTACTTC. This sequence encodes CAGGSSYEQYF.

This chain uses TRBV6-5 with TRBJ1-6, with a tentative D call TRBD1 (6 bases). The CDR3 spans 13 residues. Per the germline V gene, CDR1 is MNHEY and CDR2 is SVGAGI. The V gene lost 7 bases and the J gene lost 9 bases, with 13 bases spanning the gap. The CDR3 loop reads CASNQGPSSPLHF. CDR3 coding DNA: TGTGCCAGCAATCAGGGGCCAAGTTCACCCCTCCACTTT.

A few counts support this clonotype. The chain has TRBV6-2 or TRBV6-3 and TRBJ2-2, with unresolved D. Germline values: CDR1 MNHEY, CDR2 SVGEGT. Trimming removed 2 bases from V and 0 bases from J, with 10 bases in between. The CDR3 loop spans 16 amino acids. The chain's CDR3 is CASSYGVGTNTGELFF. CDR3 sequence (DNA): TGTGCCAGCAGTTACGGTGTCGGAACGAACACCGGGGAGCTGTTTTTT.

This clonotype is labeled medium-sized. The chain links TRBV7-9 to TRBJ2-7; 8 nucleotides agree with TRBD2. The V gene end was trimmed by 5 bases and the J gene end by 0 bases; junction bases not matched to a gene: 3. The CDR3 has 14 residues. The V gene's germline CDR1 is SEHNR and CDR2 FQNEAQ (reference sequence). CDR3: CASSPGGASYEQYF. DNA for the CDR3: TGTGCCAGCAGCCCCGGGGGGGCCTCCTACGAGCAGTACTTC.

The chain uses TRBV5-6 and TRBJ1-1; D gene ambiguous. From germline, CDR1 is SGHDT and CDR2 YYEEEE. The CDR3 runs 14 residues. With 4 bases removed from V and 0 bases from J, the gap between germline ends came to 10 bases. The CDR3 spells CASSHQFLNTEAFF. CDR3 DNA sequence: TGTGCCAGCAGCCACCAATTTTTGAACACTGAAGCTTTCTTT.

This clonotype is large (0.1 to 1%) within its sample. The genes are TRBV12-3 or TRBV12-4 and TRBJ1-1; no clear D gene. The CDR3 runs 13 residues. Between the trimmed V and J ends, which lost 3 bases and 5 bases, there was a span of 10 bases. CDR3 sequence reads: CASSFSYLTEAFF. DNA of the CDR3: TGTGCCAGCAGTTTTTCGTATTTGACTGAAGCTTTCTTT.

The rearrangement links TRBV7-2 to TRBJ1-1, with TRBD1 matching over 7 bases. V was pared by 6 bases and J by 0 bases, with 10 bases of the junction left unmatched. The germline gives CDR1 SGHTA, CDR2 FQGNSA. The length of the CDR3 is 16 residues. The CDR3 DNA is TGTGCCAGCAGGCCGGGACAGAGGAAGATGAACACTGAAGCTTTCTTT. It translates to CASRPGQRKMNTEAFF. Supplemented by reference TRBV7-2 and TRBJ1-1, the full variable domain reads GAGVSQSPSNKVTEKGKDVELRCDPISGHTALYWYRQSLGQGLEFLIYFQGNSAPDKSGLPSDRFSAERTGGSVSTLTIQRTQQEDSAVYLCASRPGQRKMNTEAFFGQGTRLTVV.

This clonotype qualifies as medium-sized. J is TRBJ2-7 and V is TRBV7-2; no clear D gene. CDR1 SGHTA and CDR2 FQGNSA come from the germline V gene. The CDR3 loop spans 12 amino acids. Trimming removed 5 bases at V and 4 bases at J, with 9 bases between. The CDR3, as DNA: TGTGCCAGCAGCCTGACGGGTTACGAGCAGTACTTC. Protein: CASSLTGYEQYF. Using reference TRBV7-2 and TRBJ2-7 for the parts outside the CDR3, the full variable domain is GAGVSQSPSNKVTEKGKDVELRCDPISGHTALYWYRQSLGQGLEFLIYFQGNSAPDKSGLPSDRFSAERTGGSVSTLTIQRTQQEDSAVYLCASSLTGYEQYFGPGTRLTVT.

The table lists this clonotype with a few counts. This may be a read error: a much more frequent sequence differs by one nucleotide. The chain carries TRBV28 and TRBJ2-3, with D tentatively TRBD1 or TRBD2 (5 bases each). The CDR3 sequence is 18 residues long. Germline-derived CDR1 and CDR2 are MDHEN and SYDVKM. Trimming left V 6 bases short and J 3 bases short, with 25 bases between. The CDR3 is CASSPGYGAQIKTDTQYF. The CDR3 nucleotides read TGTGCCAGCAGCCCAGGGTACGGGGCCCAGATAAAAACAGATACGCAGTATTTT.

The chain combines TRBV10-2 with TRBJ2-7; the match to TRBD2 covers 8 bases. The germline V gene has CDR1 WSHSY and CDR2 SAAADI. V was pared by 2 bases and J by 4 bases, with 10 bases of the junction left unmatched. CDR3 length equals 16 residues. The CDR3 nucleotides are TGCGCCAGCAGTGAGGAGAACAGCGGGAGTGGGTACGAGCAGTACTTC. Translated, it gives CASSEENSGSGYEQYF.

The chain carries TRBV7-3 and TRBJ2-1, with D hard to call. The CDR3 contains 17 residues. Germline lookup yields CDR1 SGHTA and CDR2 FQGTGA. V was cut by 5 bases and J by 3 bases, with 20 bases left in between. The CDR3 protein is CASSPTGSAHGYNEQFF. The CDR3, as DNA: TGTGCCAGCAGCCCAACCGGATCGGCCCATGGCTACAATGAGCAGTTCTTC. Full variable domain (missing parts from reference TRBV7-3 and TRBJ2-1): GAGVSQTPSNKVTEKGKYVELRCDPISGHTALYWYRQSLGQGPEFLIYFQGTGAADDSGLPNDRFFAVRPEGSVSTLKIQRTERGDSAVYLCASSPTGSAHGYNEQFFGPGTRLTVL.

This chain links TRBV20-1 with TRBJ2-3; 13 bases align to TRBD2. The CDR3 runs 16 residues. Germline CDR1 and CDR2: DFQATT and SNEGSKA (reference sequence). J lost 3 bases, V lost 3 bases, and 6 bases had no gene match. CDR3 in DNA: TGCAGTGCTAGTCAAGGACTAGCGGGGGTGACAGATACGCAGTATTTT. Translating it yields CSASQGLAGVTDTQYF.

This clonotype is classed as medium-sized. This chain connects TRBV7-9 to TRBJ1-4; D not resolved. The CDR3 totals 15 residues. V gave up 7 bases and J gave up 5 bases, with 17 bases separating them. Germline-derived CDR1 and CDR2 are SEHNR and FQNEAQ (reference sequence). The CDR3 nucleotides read TGTGCCAGCAAGAGTGGCGCCAGAGGAAATGAAAAACTGTTTTTT. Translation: CASKSGARGNEKLFF.

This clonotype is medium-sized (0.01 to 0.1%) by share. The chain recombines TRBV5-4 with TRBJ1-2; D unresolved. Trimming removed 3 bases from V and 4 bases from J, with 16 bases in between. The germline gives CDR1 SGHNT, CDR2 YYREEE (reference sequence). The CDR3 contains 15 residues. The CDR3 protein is CASSSSGGYGYGYTF. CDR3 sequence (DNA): TGTGCCAGCAGCTCGAGCGGCGGGTATGGCTATGGCTACACCTTC.

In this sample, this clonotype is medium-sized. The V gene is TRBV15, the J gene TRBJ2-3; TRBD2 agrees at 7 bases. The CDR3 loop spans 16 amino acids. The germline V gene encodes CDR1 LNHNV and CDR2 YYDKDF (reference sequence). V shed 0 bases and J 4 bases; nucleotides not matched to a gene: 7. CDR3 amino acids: CATSREWEGPSDTQYF. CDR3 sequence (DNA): TGTGCCACCAGCAGAGAATGGGAGGGGCCCTCAGATACGCAGTATTTT.

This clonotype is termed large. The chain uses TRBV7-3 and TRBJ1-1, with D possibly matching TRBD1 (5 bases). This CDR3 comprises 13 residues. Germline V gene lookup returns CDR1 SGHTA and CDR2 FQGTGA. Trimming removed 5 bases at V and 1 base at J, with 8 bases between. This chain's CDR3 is CASSGGQNTEAFF. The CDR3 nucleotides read TGTGCCAGCAGCGGTGGACAGAACACTGAAGCTTTCTTT.

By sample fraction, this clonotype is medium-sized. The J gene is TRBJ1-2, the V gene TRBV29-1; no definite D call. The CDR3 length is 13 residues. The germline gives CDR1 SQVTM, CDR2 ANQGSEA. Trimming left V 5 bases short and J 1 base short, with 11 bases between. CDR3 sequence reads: CSVTDPGNYGYTF. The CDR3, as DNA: TGCAGCGTTACAGATCCGGGTAACTATGGCTACACCTTC. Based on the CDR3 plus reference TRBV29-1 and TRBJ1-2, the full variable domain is SAVISQKPSRDICQRGTSLTIQCQVDSQVTMMFWYRQQPGQSLTLIATANQGSEATYESGFVIDKFPISRPNLTFSTLTVSNMSPEDSSIYLCSVTDPGNYGYTFGSGTRLTVV.